These T cell receptor beta chains were read from a single sample in a study of T cells after yellow fever vaccination. MiXCR was run by TCRdb on the 5' RACE reads, yielding one entry per CDR3 protein. This table holds 350,000 or so distinct CDR3 sequences, around 8.1% found once. Sequenced here: PBMCs, sampled approximately 47 days after the first yellow fever vaccination. The receptors here all came from a man between 18 and 35 years old who received the YFV17D yellow fever vaccine. Both conserved end residues are part of each CDR3. The order of the fields is V gene, J gene, D gene, clone size, CDR3 protein, CDR3 DNA. A D gene is named only where the DNA matches it firmly. Part of the rows lack a size; the others show once, few, many or a class for expanded clones.

v_gene: TRBV20-1; j_gene: TRBJ1-6; d_gene: .; abundance: .; CDR3aa: CSARDGFNSPLHF; CDR3nt: TGCAGTGCTAGAGACGGTTTTAATTCACCCCTCCACTTT
v_gene: TRBV18; j_gene: TRBJ2-7; d_gene: .; abundance: few; CDR3aa: CASSPPSTTYHEQYF; CDR3nt: TGTGCCAGCTCACCCCCGAGTACTACTTATCACGAGCAGTACTTC
v_gene: TRBV5-1; j_gene: TRBJ2-6; d_gene: .; abundance: .; CDR3aa: CASSLGAPSGANVLTF; CDR3nt: TGCGCCAGCAGCCTTGGAGCCCCCTCTGGGGCCAACGTCCTGACTTTC
v_gene: TRBV4-3; j_gene: TRBJ1-1; d_gene: TRBD1; abundance: few; CDR3aa: CASSQDMPGQRLNTEAFF; CDR3nt: TGCGCCAGCAGCCAAGATATGCCGGGACAGCGCTTGAACACTGAAGCTTTCTTT
v_gene: TRBV11-2; j_gene: TRBJ2-1; d_gene: TRBD2; abundance: .; CDR3aa: CASSLSAGGWEEQFF; CDR3nt: TGTGCCAGCAGCTTATCTGCGGGGGGGTGGGAGGAGCAGTTCTTC
v_gene: TRBV24-1; j_gene: TRBJ2-1; d_gene: TRBD1; abundance: many; CDR3aa: CATSRDRGFDEQFF; CDR3nt: TGTGCCACCAGCAGGGACAGGGGATTTGATGAGCAGTTCTTC
v_gene: TRBV25-1; j_gene: TRBJ2-7; d_gene: .; abundance: few; CDR3aa: CASSEARDTRSYEQYF; CDR3nt: TGTGCCAGCAGTGAGGCTCGGGACACGCGGTCCTACGAGCAGTACTTC
v_gene: TRBV9; j_gene: TRBJ2-2; d_gene: .; abundance: many; CDR3aa: CASSSRGQLNTGELFF; CDR3nt: TGTGCCAGCAGCTCACGTGGACAGCTTAACACCGGGGAGCTGTTTTTT
v_gene: TRBV7-9; j_gene: TRBJ2-7; d_gene: .; abundance: .; CDR3aa: CASSLLQDHEQYF; CDR3nt: TGTGCCAGCAGCTTATTACAGGACCACGAGCAGTACTTC
v_gene: TRBV5-1; j_gene: TRBJ1-4; d_gene: .; abundance: few; CDR3aa: CASSLGGAGTNEKLFF; CDR3nt: TGCGCCAGCAGCTTGGGGGGGGCAGGAACTAATGAAAAACTGTTTTTT
v_gene: TRBV4-1; j_gene: TRBJ2-4; d_gene: TRBD2; abundance: .; CDR3aa: CASSQSSGEDAIQYF; CDR3nt: TGCGCCAGCAGCCAATCTAGCGGGGAAGACGCCATTCAGTACTTC
v_gene: TRBV29-1; j_gene: TRBJ2-1; d_gene: .; abundance: .; CDR3aa: CSVETVGEQFF; CDR3nt: TGCAGCGTTGAGACCGTCGGGGAGCAGTTCTTC
v_gene: TRBV9; j_gene: TRBJ2-1; d_gene: TRBD2; abundance: few; CDR3aa: CASSVGTSGGAVYNEQFF; CDR3nt: TGTGCCAGCAGCGTAGGGACTAGCGGGGGGGCGGTCTACAATGAGCAGTTCTTC
v_gene: TRBV6-5; j_gene: TRBJ1-2; d_gene: .; abundance: .; CDR3aa: CASSYSGGPPGYTF; CDR3nt: TGTGCCAGCAGTTACTCGGGTGGTCCCCCTGGCTACACCTTC
v_gene: TRBV29-1; j_gene: TRBJ2-7; d_gene: .; abundance: .; CDR3aa: CSPPGLHYEQYF; CDR3nt: TGCAGCCCACCCGGGCTCCACTACGAGCAGTACTTC
v_gene: TRBV7-8; j_gene: TRBJ2-7; d_gene: .; abundance: few; CDR3aa: CASSLSLVYEQYF; CDR3nt: TGTGCCAGCAGCTTAAGTCTCGTCTACGAGCAGTACTTC
v_gene: TRBV6-5; j_gene: TRBJ1-1; d_gene: .; abundance: few; CDR3aa: CASSYTWNTEAFF; CDR3nt: TGTGCCAGCAGTTACACATGGAACACTGAAGCTTTCTTT
v_gene: TRBV19; j_gene: TRBJ1-1; d_gene: .; abundance: few; CDR3aa: CASSKPGLNTEAFF; CDR3nt: TGTGCCAGTAGTAAACCGGGATTGAACACTGAAGCTTTCTTT
v_gene: TRBV5-8; j_gene: TRBJ1-6; d_gene: TRBD1; abundance: few; CDR3aa: CASSRDRGNSPLHF; CDR3nt: TGTGCCAGCAGCCGGGACAGGGGCAATTCACCCCTCCACTTT
v_gene: TRBV7-2; j_gene: TRBJ2-3; d_gene: .; abundance: few; CDR3aa: CASSLAGTNTDTQYF; CDR3nt: TGTGCCAGCAGCTTAGCGGGTACGAACACAGATACGCAGTATTTT
v_gene: TRBV11-2; j_gene: TRBJ2-2; d_gene: TRBD2; abundance: many; CDR3aa: CASSPSTGTSGGALWELFF; CDR3nt: TGTGCCAGCAGCCCCTCGACCGGGACTAGCGGGGGGGCCCTGTGGGAGCTGTTTTTT
v_gene: TRBV7-2; j_gene: TRBJ2-1; d_gene: .; abundance: many; CDR3aa: CASSMWGGAVNEQFF; CDR3nt: TGTGCCAGCAGCATGTGGGGGGGGGCCGTCAATGAGCAGTTCTTC
v_gene: TRBV2; j_gene: TRBJ1-1; d_gene: .; abundance: .; CDR3aa: CASSAQGSGGNTEAFF; CDR3nt: TGTGCCAGCAGCGCTCAAGGGTCGGGGGGGAACACTGAAGCTTTCTTT
v_gene: TRBV19; j_gene: TRBJ2-1; d_gene: TRBD2; abundance: .; CDR3aa: CASSISGLVSEQFF; CDR3nt: TGTGCCAGTAGTATCTCGGGACTAGTAAGTGAGCAGTTCTTC
v_gene: TRBV14; j_gene: TRBJ1-6; d_gene: .; abundance: few; CDR3aa: CASSLVSSYNSRLHF; CDR3nt: TGTGCCAGCAGCTTGGTCAGCTCCTATAATTCACGCCTCCACTTT
v_gene: TRBV20-1; j_gene: TRBJ1-1; d_gene: .; abundance: few; CDR3aa: CSARVAGGGMNTEAFF; CDR3nt: TGCAGTGCTAGAGTGGCGGGGGGCGGAATGAACACTGAAGCTTTCTTT
v_gene: TRBV20-1; j_gene: TRBJ2-1; d_gene: .; abundance: few; CDR3aa: CSARRFTGNEQFF; CDR3nt: TGCAGTGCTAGACGCTTCACAGGGAATGAGCAGTTCTTC
v_gene: TRBV6-2/TRBV6-3; j_gene: TRBJ2-1; d_gene: TRBD2; abundance: few; CDR3aa: CASRPLAGGPNEQFF; CDR3nt: TGTGCCAGCAGACCTCTAGCGGGGGGGCCCAATGAGCAGTTCTTC
v_gene: TRBV20-1; j_gene: TRBJ2-1; d_gene: .; abundance: .; CDR3aa: CSAVSERSGHEQFF; CDR3nt: TGCAGTGCCGTCTCGGAGAGGTCCGGTCATGAGCAGTTCTTC
v_gene: TRBV7-3; j_gene: TRBJ2-5; d_gene: .; abundance: .; CDR3aa: CASSIGDETQYF; CDR3nt: TGTGCCAGCAGCATAGGGGACGAGACCCAGTACTTC
v_gene: TRBV20-1; j_gene: TRBJ2-7; d_gene: .; abundance: many; CDR3aa: CSAHYSLYEQYF; CDR3nt: TGCAGTGCTCACTATTCTCTCTACGAGCAGTACTTC
v_gene: TRBV29-1; j_gene: TRBJ2-1; d_gene: .; abundance: few; CDR3aa: CSVEPRFNNEQFF; CDR3nt: TGCAGCGTTGAGCCCAGGTTTAACAATGAGCAGTTCTTC
v_gene: TRBV5-1; j_gene: TRBJ2-5; d_gene: TRBD2; abundance: .; CDR3aa: CASSLLGYGLAGSETQYF; CDR3nt: TGCGCCAGCAGCTTGTTAGGCTACGGGCTAGCGGGGTCAGAGACCCAGTACTTC
v_gene: TRBV6-1; j_gene: TRBJ2-3; d_gene: .; abundance: few; CDR3aa: CASSSPRGPTDTQYF; CDR3nt: TGTGCCAGCAGCTCCCCCAGGGGCCCCACAGATACGCAGTATTTT
v_gene: TRBV15; j_gene: TRBJ2-5; d_gene: TRBD1; abundance: few; CDR3aa: CATSKFRDRGSETQYF; CDR3nt: TGTGCCACCAGCAAATTCCGGGACAGGGGGTCGGAGACCCAGTACTTC
v_gene: TRBV7-3; j_gene: TRBJ2-5; d_gene: .; abundance: .; CDR3aa: CASSSVGGQETQYF; CDR3nt: TGTGCCAGCAGCTCGGTCGGGGGCCAAGAGACCCAGTACTTC
v_gene: TRBV4-3; j_gene: TRBJ1-6; d_gene: .; abundance: many; CDR3aa: CASSQEGVSPLHF; CDR3nt: TGCGCCAGCAGCCAAGAAGGGGTCTCACCCCTCCACTTT
v_gene: TRBV7-2; j_gene: TRBJ2-3; d_gene: .; abundance: few; CDR3aa: CASSLGVGVWDTQYF; CDR3nt: TGTGCCAGCAGCTTAGGGGTTGGGGTTTGGGATACGCAGTATTTT
v_gene: TRBV6-1; j_gene: TRBJ2-2; d_gene: TRBD1; abundance: many; CDR3aa: CASSEGTGDTGELFF; CDR3nt: TGTGCCAGCAGTGAAGGGACAGGGGACACCGGGGAGCTGTTTTTT
v_gene: TRBV7-2; j_gene: TRBJ1-5; d_gene: .; abundance: .; CDR3aa: CASSLAGTQNQPQHF; CDR3nt: TGTGCCAGCAGCTTAGCGGGGACCCAGAATCAGCCCCAGCATTTT
v_gene: TRBV7-2; j_gene: TRBJ2-5; d_gene: .; abundance: many; CDR3aa: CASSSYTLKTQYF; CDR3nt: TGTGCCAGCAGCTCCTACACACTGAAGACCCAGTACTTC
v_gene: TRBV7-2; j_gene: TRBJ2-1; d_gene: .; abundance: few; CDR3aa: CASSVDKTYNEQFF; CDR3nt: TGTGCCAGCAGTGTGGACAAAACCTACAATGAGCAGTTCTTC
v_gene: TRBV7-9; j_gene: TRBJ2-1; d_gene: TRBD2; abundance: few; CDR3aa: CASSPVERGYNEQFF; CDR3nt: TGTGCCAGCAGCCCTGTCGAGCGGGGGTACAATGAGCAGTTCTTC
v_gene: TRBV12-5; j_gene: TRBJ2-7; d_gene: TRBD1; abundance: few; CDR3aa: CASRDRRSYEQYF; CDR3nt: TGTGCTAGTCGGGACAGGCGGTCCTACGAGCAGTACTTC
v_gene: TRBV20-1; j_gene: TRBJ2-1; d_gene: .; abundance: .; CDR3aa: CSARQGSSMEGEQFF; CDR3nt: TGCAGTGCACGACAGGGATCCTCGATGGAGGGGGAGCAGTTCTTC
v_gene: TRBV6-1; j_gene: TRBJ1-5; d_gene: .; abundance: .; CDR3aa: CASSTDRGQPQHF; CDR3nt: TGTGCCAGCAGCACGGACAGAGGGCAGCCCCAGCATTTT
v_gene: TRBV11-2; j_gene: TRBJ2-2; d_gene: .; abundance: .; CDR3aa: CASSPIEGNTGELFF; CDR3nt: TGTGCCAGCAGCCCTATCGAGGGTAACACCGGGGAGCTGTTTTTT
v_gene: TRBV29-1; j_gene: TRBJ2-2; d_gene: .; abundance: .; CDR3aa: CSVTVANTGELFF; CDR3nt: TGCAGCGTGACAGTCGCGAACACCGGGGAGCTGTTTTTT
v_gene: TRBV5-1; j_gene: TRBJ1-5; d_gene: .; abundance: few; CDR3aa: CASSLSGPNQPQHF; CDR3nt: TGCGCCAGCAGCCTCTCGGGACCTAATCAGCCCCAGCATTTT
v_gene: TRBV12-3/TRBV12-4; j_gene: TRBJ2-7; d_gene: .; abundance: many; CDR3aa: CASSLAGGAYEQYF; CDR3nt: TGTGCCAGCAGTTTAGCGGGGGGAGCCTACGAGCAGTACTTC
v_gene: TRBV6-1; j_gene: TRBJ1-3; d_gene: .; abundance: few; CDR3aa: CASTNTAFSGNTIYF; CDR3nt: TGTGCCAGCACCAACACGGCGTTCTCTGGAAACACCATATATTTT
v_gene: TRBV4-3; j_gene: TRBJ1-4; d_gene: .; abundance: once; CDR3aa: CASRRTDATNEKLLF; CDR3nt: TGCGCCAGCAGAAGGACGGATGCAACTAATGAAAAACTGCTTTTT
v_gene: TRBV6-2/TRBV6-3; j_gene: TRBJ1-5; d_gene: .; abundance: few; CDR3aa: CASSGSSNQPQHF; CDR3nt: TGTGCCAGCAGCGGGAGCAGCAATCAGCCCCAGCATTTT
v_gene: TRBV20-1; j_gene: TRBJ2-2; d_gene: TRBD1; abundance: few; CDR3aa: CSARDRKQGVHELNTGELFF; CDR3nt: TGCAGTGCTAGAGATCGGAAGCAGGGGGTTCACGAGCTGAACACCGGGGAGCTGTTTTTT